The 10 T cell receptor beta chains below all came from one sample that was sequenced in a study of T-cell reconstitution after alpha-beta-depleted transplantation in children. Unique molecular identifiers featured in how the TCRbeta library was prepared. TCRdb re-analysed the PCR reads in MiXCR, keeping a single row per CDR3 protein. The sample lists 700,000 to 950,000 distinct CDR3 sequences, 15% to 20% occurring once. The sample in question was PBMCs, mostly from graft donor cells, obtained 360 days after TCRalphabeta/CD19-depleted stem cell transplant. These receptors were taken from a male patient aged 5 to 17 who had a stem cell transplant for acute lymphoblastic leukemia, so the T cells may come from the graft donor.

This clonotype was counted between two and nine times. The chain recombines TRBV5-1 with TRBJ2-3; D possibly corresponds to TRBD1 (6 bases). CDR1 is SGHRS, CDR2 YFSETQ, per germline. CDR3 length equals 15 residues. Trimming left V 3 bases short and J 1 base short, with 12 bases between. Written as DNA, the CDR3 is TGCGCCAGCAGCTACCCACAGGGTGGCACAGATACGCAGTATTTT. Its translation is CASSYPQGGTDTQYF.

This clonotype was counted many times. The chain uses TRBV29-1 and TRBJ2-1; 7 bases map to TRBD2. J lost 6 bases, V lost 6 bases, and 8 bases had no gene match. The CDR3 totals 13 residues. The germline V gene encodes CDR1 SQVTM and CDR2 ANQGSEA. The CDR3 protein is CSVDLLALNEQFF. CDR3 DNA: TGCAGCGTCGATTTACTAGCGCTCAATGAGCAGTTCTTC.

The chain is built from TRBV12-3 or TRBV12-4 and TRBJ2-7, with 8 bases that match TRBD2. The V segment lost 1 base and the J segment 4 bases; nucleotides outside the gene matches: 3. The CDR3 has 14 amino acids. CDR3 region: CASSLGGRRYEQYF. CDR3 DNA: TGTGCCAGCAGTTTAGGCGGGAGGAGGTACGAGCAGTACTTC.

The chain combines TRBV4-1 with TRBJ1-5, with unresolved D. Trimming cost V 8 bases and J 1 base, with 12 bases left between them. The CDR3 consists of 14 residues. The germline V gene has CDR1 MGHRA and CDR2 YSYEKL. CDR3 protein: CASSTSDSNQPQHF. The CDR3 nucleotides are TGCGCCAGCTCCACCTCGGACAGCAATCAGCCCCAGCATTTT.

This clonotype came up a few times. The chain links TRBV24-1 to TRBJ2-1; D uncertain. V was clipped by 3 bases and J by 0 bases, with 8 bases between them. CDR1 is KGHDR and CDR2 is SFDVKD in the germline V gene. The CDR3 extends over 15 amino acids. CDR3 in amino acids: CATSDTGSSYNEQFF. CDR3 DNA: TGTGCCACCAGTGATACCGGTAGCTCCTACAATGAGCAGTTCTTC.

This clonotype was observed a handful of times. V is TRBV20-1 and J is TRBJ2-7; D could derive from TRBD1 or TRBD2 (5 bases each). From germline, CDR1 is DFQATT and CDR2 SNEGSKA (reference sequence). Trimming cost V 5 bases and J 2 bases, with 16 bases left between them. There are 14 residues in the CDR3. The CDR3 reads CSARIGTEAYEQYF. The CDR3 coding sequence is TGCAGTGCTCGGATCGGGACGGAAGCCTACGAGCAGTACTTC.

This clonotype has more than one count but fewer than ten. J is TRBJ2-1 and V is TRBV9; the match to TRBD2 covers 12 bases. The CDR3 runs 15 residues. Germline CDR1 SGDLS, CDR2 YYNGEE. V was pared by 2 bases and J by 7 bases, with 4 bases of the junction left unmatched. This CDR3 is CASSVASGRGNEQFF. For the CDR3, the DNA is TGTGCCAGCAGCGTGGCTAGCGGGAGGGGGAATGAGCAGTTCTTC.

The sample holds many counts of this clonotype. J is TRBJ2-2 and V is TRBV2; D remains ambiguous. The V and J ends lost 2 bases and 6 bases respectively, with 1 base between them. The CDR3 runs to 11 residues. CDR1 is SNHLY and CDR2 is FYNNEI in the germline V gene. The CDR3 is CASSESGELFF. The DNA for the CDR3 is TGTGCCAGCAGTGAATCCGGGGAGCTGTTTTTT.

This clonotype came up a few times. The rearrangement links TRBV7-9 to TRBJ1-2; no clear D. Germline V gene data show CDR1 as SEHNR and CDR2 as FQNEAQ (reference sequence). The CDR3 has 13 residues. V was shortened by 6 bases and J by 3 bases, with 11 bases between the two germline ends. The CDR3 DNA follows: TGTGCCAGCAGGCCTACGTGGGACTATGGCTACACCTTC. Translated: CASRPTWDYGYTF.

In its sample, this clonotype was seen a few times. The chain links TRBV12-3 or TRBV12-4 to TRBJ2-3; TRBD2 aligns across 7 bases. J lost 4 bases, V lost 3 bases, and 7 bases had no gene match. The CDR3 is made up of 15 amino acids. The CDR3 loop is CASSFRTRSADTQYF. The CDR3 DNA sequence: TGTGCCAGCAGTTTCAGGACTAGAAGCGCAGATACGCAGTATTTT.